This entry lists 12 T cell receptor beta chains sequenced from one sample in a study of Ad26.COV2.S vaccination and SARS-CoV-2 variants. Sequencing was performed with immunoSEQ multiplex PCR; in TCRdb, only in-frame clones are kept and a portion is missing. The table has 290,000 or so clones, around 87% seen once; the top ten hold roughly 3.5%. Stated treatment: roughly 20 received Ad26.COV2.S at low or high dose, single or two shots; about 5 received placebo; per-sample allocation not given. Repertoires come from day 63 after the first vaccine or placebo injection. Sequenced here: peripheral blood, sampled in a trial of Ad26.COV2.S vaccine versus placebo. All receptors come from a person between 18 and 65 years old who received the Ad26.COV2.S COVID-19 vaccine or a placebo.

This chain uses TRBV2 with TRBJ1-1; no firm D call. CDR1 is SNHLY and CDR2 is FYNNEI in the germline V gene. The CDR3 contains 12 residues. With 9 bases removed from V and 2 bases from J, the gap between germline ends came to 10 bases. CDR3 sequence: CASLVGNTEAFF. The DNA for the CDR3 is TGTGCCAGTCTTGTAGGCAACACTGAAGCTTTCTTT.

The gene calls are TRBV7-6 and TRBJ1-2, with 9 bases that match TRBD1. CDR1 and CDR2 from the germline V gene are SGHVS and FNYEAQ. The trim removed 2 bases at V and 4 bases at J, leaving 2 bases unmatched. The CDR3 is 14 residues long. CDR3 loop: CASSLRTGAYGYTF. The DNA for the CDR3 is TGTGCCAGCAGCTTACGGACAGGGGCCTATGGCTACACCTTC.

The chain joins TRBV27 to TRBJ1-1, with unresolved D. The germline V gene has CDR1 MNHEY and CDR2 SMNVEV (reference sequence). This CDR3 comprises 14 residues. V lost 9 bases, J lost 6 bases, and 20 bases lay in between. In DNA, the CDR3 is TGTGCCAGTATAAGGGCTACTTCCTCCCCTGAAGCTTTCTTT. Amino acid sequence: CASIRATSSPEAFF.

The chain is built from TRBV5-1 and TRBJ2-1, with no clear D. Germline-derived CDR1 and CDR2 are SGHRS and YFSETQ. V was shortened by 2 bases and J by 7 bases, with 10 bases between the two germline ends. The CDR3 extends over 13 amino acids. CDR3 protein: CASSFDDLNEQFF. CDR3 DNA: TGCGCCAGCAGCTTTGATGACCTTAATGAGCAGTTCTTC.

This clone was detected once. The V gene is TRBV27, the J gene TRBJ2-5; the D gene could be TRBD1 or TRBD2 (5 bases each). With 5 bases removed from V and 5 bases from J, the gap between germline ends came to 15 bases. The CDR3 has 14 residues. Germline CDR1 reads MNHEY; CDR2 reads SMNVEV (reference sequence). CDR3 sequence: CASSRGLLGETQYF. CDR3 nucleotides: TGTGCCAGCAGTCGGGGCCTTTTGGGGGAGACCCAGTACTTC.

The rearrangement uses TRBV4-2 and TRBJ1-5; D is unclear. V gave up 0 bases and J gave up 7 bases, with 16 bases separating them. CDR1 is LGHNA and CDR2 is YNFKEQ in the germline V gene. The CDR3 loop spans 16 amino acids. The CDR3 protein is CASSQEGGRGGQPQHF. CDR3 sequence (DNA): TGTGCCAGCAGCCAAGAGGGAGGGAGAGGAGGACAGCCCCAGCATTTT.

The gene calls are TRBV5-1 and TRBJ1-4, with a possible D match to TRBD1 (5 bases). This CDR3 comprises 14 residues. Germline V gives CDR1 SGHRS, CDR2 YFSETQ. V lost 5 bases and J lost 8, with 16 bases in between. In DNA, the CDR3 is TGCGCCAGCAGTCTGGGGACGGCCGGGGAAAAACTGTTTTTT. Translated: CASSLGTAGEKLFF.

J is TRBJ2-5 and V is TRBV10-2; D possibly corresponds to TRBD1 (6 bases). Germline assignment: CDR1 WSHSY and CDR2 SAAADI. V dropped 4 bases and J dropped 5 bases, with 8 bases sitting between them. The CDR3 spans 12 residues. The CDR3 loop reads CASSGQGETQYF. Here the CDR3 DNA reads TGCGCCAGCAGTGGGCAGGGGGAGACCCAGTACTTC.

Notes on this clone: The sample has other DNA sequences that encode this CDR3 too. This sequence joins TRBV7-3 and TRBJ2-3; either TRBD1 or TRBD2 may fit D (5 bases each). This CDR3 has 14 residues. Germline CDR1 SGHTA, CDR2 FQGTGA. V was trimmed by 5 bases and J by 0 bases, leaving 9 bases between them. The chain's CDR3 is CASSPGTSTDTQYF. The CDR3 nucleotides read TGTGCCAGCAGCCCAGGGACCAGCACAGATACGCAGTATTTT.

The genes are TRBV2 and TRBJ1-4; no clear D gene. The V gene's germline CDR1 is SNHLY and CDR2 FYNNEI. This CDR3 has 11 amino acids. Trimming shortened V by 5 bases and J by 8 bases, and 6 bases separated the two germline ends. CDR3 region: CASSQSEKLFF. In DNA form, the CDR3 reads TGTGCCAGCAGTCAATCCGAAAAACTGTTTTTT.

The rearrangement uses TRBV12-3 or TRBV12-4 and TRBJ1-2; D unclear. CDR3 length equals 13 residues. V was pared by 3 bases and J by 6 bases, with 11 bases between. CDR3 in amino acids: CASSFVGLDGYTF. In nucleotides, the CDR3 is TGTGCCAGCAGTTTCGTAGGGTTAGATGGCTACACCTTC.

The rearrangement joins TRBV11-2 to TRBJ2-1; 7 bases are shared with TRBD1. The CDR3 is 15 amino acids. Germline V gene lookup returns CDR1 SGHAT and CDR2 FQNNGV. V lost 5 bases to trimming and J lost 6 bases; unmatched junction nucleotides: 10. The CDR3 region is CASSRGQAEGNEQFF. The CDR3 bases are TGTGCCAGCAGCAGAGGACAGGCCGAAGGCAATGAGCAGTTCTTC.